This T cell receptor (beta chain) stems from a study of shared clonotypes between healthy human individuals. This clone showed up just a few times. Its antigen is still unknown. Different DNA sequences within this sample yield the same CDR3. Overall study results and limits: Larger richness was generally estimated for naive than memory subsets. Around 5% was the fraction of naive CD4 clonotypes found shared across a handful of donors.

200 to 250 ng DNA, approximately 30,000 T cell genomes, went into each sorted-subset replicate PCR. Sequencing was performed with immunoSEQ multiplex PCR; in TCRdb, only in-frame clones are kept and a portion is missing. The data hold roughly 2,000,000 clones, with about 95% observed a single time. Naive CD8 populations comprised CD45RO-negative cells positively selected for CCR7, excluding terminally differentiated effector memory CD45RA+ cells. Participating donors were healthy, HIV-negative adults free of recent acute infections or vaccinations. The clonotype was recovered from a man in his late teens or twenties in good health. The sequencing sample was made of naive CD8+ T cells sorted from blood.

The CDR3 protein is CASSLGQGPYEQYF. The CDR3 bases are TGTGCCAGCAGTTTAGGGCAGGGTCCCTACGAGCAGTACTTC. The V gene is TRBV27, the J gene TRBJ2-7; TRBD1 is a possible D gene (5 bases). Trimming left V 2 bases short and J 2 bases short, with 10 bases between. The CDR3 runs 14 residues. Germline V lookup: CDR1 MNHEY, CDR2 SMNVEV (reference sequence).